These 25 T cell receptor beta chains share one sample of origin, sequenced in a study of blood T cell repertoires in COVID-19. The method was immunoSEQ multiplex PCR; TCRdb's version includes in-frame clones alone and lacks a portion of them. Of fewer than 120,000 clones detected, 72% appear once; the ten largest clones hold 7.6%. The material sequenced was peripheral blood. Receptor source: a woman aged 55 to 70 with acute or convalescent COVID-19.

This chain connects TRBV27 to TRBJ1-2, with a possible D match to TRBD1 (6 bases). The CDR3 covers 15 residues. Trimming left V 2 bases short and J 6 bases short, with 16 bases between. The germline V gene has CDR1 MNHEY and CDR2 SMNVEV (reference sequence). The CDR3, as DNA: TGTGCCAGCAGTTTAGTGGGCAGGGGTTTCCATGGCTACACCTTC. This translates into CASSLVGRGFHGYTF.

This clone has only a few counts. The chain couples TRBV2 to TRBJ2-7, with 7 positions matching TRBD1. CDR3 length: 12 residues. Looked up from germline, CDR1 is SNHLY and CDR2 is FYNNEI. Unmatched junction bases numbered 7, after V lost 7 bases and J lost 7 bases. CDR3 region: CASKRQGKEQYF. DNA for the CDR3: TGTGCCAGCAAGAGACAGGGAAAGGAGCAGTACTTC.

The chain has TRBV19 and TRBJ1-1; TRBD1 might be the D (5 bases). Trimming cost V 5 bases and J 3 bases, with 16 bases left between them. The germline gives CDR1 LNHDA, CDR2 SQIVND (reference sequence). CDR3 size: 15 residues. CDR3 region: CASSAGSVLDTEAFF. For the CDR3, the DNA is TGTGCCAGTAGTGCAGGGTCGGTGTTGGACACTGAAGCTTTCTTT.

The rearrangement links TRBV27 to TRBJ2-7; D not certain. The CDR3 loop spans 16 amino acids. V was clipped by 1 base and J by 0 bases, with 13 bases between them. CDR1 is MNHEY, CDR2 SMNVEV, per germline (reference sequence). In DNA form, the CDR3 reads TGTGCCAGCAGTTTATATGCGGAAAGGAGCTCCTACGAGCAGTACTTC. Residues: CASSLYAERSSYEQYF.

The J gene is TRBJ1-5, the V gene TRBV15; D uncertain. This CDR3 contains 13 residues. Trimming took 0 bases from V and 6 from J, leaving 6 bases between them. The germline CDR1 and CDR2 sequences are LNHNV and YYDKDF (reference sequence). The CDR3 nucleotides are TGTGCCACCAGCAGAGAGGGGAGTCAGCCCCAGCATTTT. Translation: CATSREGSQPQHF. The full variable domain, with the rest looked up from reference TRBV15 and TRBJ1-5, is DAMVIQNPRYQVTQFGKPVTLSCSQTLNHNVMYWYQQKSSQAPKLLFHYYDKDFNNEADTPDNFQSRRPNTSFCFLDIRSPGLGDTAMYLCATSREGSQPQHFGDGTRLSIL.

The chain couples TRBV5-6 to TRBJ2-7; D may be TRBD2 (5 bases). The CDR3 is 14 amino acids. Trimming left V 2 bases short and J 5 bases short, with 14 bases between. The V gene's germline CDR1 is SGHDT and CDR2 YYEEEE. CDR3 region: CASSFVGLSDEQYF. The CDR3 DNA reads TGTGCCAGCAGCTTTGTAGGGCTTAGCGACGAGCAGTACTTC.

The rearrangement links TRBV24-1 to TRBJ1-5; no reliable D call. The CDR3 loop spans 13 amino acids. In germline, CDR1 is KGHDR, CDR2 SFDVKD. Trimming left V 4 bases short and J 5 bases short, with 8 bases between. The CDR3 DNA reads as TGTGCCACCAGTGAAATAAGCGATCAGCCCCAGCATTTT. Its translation is CATSEISDQPQHF.

The gene calls are TRBV4-2 and TRBJ1-3, with D uncertain. Trimming took 0 bases from V and 3 from J, leaving 12 bases between them. CDR3 length: 16 amino acids. Germline V gene lookup returns CDR1 LGHNA and CDR2 YNFKEQ. The DNA of the CDR3 is TGTGCCAGCAGCCAAGAACCGGGAGTACTTGGAAACACCATATATTTT. Its protein product is CASSQEPGVLGNTIYF.

J is TRBJ1-5 and V is TRBV2; unclear D gene. The CDR3 totals 13 residues. Looked up from germline, CDR1 is SNHLY and CDR2 is FYNNEI. V lost 6 bases and J 2 bases, leaving 8 bases between the germline ends. CDR3 sequence: CASRQTGNQPQHF. The CDR3 nucleotides are TGTGCCAGCAGACAGACGGGCAATCAGCCCCAGCATTTT.

This chain links TRBV6-6 with TRBJ2-5; 11 bases align to TRBD2. CDR3 length: 15 amino acids. V lost 7 bases, J lost 5 bases, and 9 bases stayed unmatched. Germline CDR1 and CDR2: MNHNY and SVGAGI (reference sequence). The CDR3 loop is CASTDPSGGWETQYF. CDR3 nucleotide sequence: TGTGCCAGCACCGACCCTAGCGGGGGGTGGGAGACCCAGTACTTC.

The chain recombines TRBV4-3 with TRBJ1-6, with 11 bases fitting TRBD1. This CDR3 has 16 amino acids. With V trimmed by 2 bases and J by 9 bases, 6 bases remained unmatched. CDR1 is LGHNA, CDR2 YSLEER, per germline. DNA for the CDR3: TGCGCCAGCAGCCAAACCACGGGACAGGGGGGTTCACCCCTCCACTTT. This translates into CASSQTTGQGGSPLHF.

This clone is a singleton in its sample. The chain has TRBV25-1 and TRBJ1-1; tentatively, D is TRBD1 (6 bases). CDR3 length: 17 residues. V lost 5 bases to trimming and J lost 1 base, with 20 bases between them. From germline, CDR1 is MGHDK and CDR2 SYGVNS. DNA of the CDR3: TGTGCCAGCAGTTCCCGAAGTTCGAGGGGGTGGAACACTGAAGCTTTCTTT. Protein: CASSSRSSRGWNTEAFF.

The rearrangement uses TRBV20-1 and TRBJ2-1; no clear D gene. Germline V lookup: CDR1 DFQATT, CDR2 SNEGSKA (reference sequence). The CDR3 has 12 residues. The V end lost 3 bases, the J end lost 5 bases, and 8 bases lay between the germline ends. CDR3 sequence reads: CSASSNDNEQFF. DNA of the CDR3: TGCAGTGCTAGTTCCAATGACAATGAGCAGTTCTTC.

This clone was seen a few times. This chain links TRBV4-3 with TRBJ1-1, with TRBD1 as a possible D gene (5 bases). Germline lookup yields CDR1 LGHNA and CDR2 YSLEER. This CDR3 is 15 amino acids long. The V and J ends lost 1 base and 3 bases respectively, with 12 bases between them. In DNA, the CDR3 is TGCGCCAGCAGCCAAGGGCAGCAGGGCGACACTGAAGCTTTCTTT. Its translation: CASSQGQQGDTEAFF.

V usage is TRBV14 and J usage is TRBJ2-3, with TRBD2 identical over 11 bases. The V segment lost 4 bases and the J segment 4 bases; nucleotides outside the gene matches: 7. CDR3 length: 16 residues. Looked up from germline, CDR1 is SGHDN and CDR2 is FVKESK. In nucleotides, the CDR3 is TGTGCCAGCAGCCGGCAGGGACTAGCGGTTTCAGATACGCAGTATTTT. Its translation is CASSRQGLAVSDTQYF. Together with reference TRBV14 and TRBJ2-3, the CDR3 gives the full variable domain: EAGVTQFPSHSVIEKGQTVTLRCDPISGHDNLYWYRRVMGKEIKFLLHFVKESKQDESGMPNNRFLAERTGGTYSTLKVQPAELEDSGVYFCASSRQGLAVSDTQYFGPGTRLTVL.

This sequence joins TRBV6-5 and TRBJ1-6, with TRBD1 matching over 8 bases. From germline, CDR1 is MNHEY and CDR2 SVGAGI. The CDR3 runs 12 residues. With V trimmed by 8 bases and J by 10 bases, 4 bases remained unmatched. CDR3 coding DNA: TGTGCCAGCGGACAGGGTATCTCACCCCTCCACTTT. Residues: CASGQGISPLHF.

J is TRBJ2-1 and V is TRBV7-9; 8 nucleotides line up with TRBD2. CDR1 SEHNR and CDR2 FQNEAQ come from the germline V gene (reference sequence). This CDR3 has 16 amino acids. V lost 3 bases to trimming and J lost 3 bases; unmatched junction nucleotides: 7. The CDR3 region is CASSFQSGGHYNEQFF. CDR3 coding DNA: TGTGCCAGCAGCTTCCAGAGCGGGGGACACTACAATGAGCAGTTCTTC.

This clone has just one count. The genes are TRBV19 and TRBJ2-7, with D unclear. This CDR3 region has 14 residues. Germline-derived CDR1 and CDR2 are LNHDA and SQIVND (reference sequence). Trimming pared 1 base from V and 5 bases from J, leaving 12 bases between. The CDR3 sequence: CASSIGNRPNEQYF. The CDR3 region has the DNA TGTGCCAGTAGTATAGGAAACCGTCCTAACGAGCAGTACTTC.

This clone was seen just once. This chain joins TRBV29-1 and TRBJ2-1, with 9 bases aligning to TRBD2. From germline, CDR1 is SQVTM and CDR2 ANQGSEA. The ends lost 8 bases at V and 4 bases at J; junction bases unmatched: 6. The CDR3 has 13 residues. CDR3 protein: CSWGTSSYNEQFF. CDR3 bases: TGCAGCTGGGGGACTAGCAGTTACAATGAGCAGTTCTTC.

V is TRBV27 and J is TRBJ1-2; D is perhaps TRBD1 (6 bases). The V end lost 5 bases, the J end lost 4 bases, and 17 bases lay between the germline ends. The CDR3 covers 15 residues. Germline CDR1 and CDR2: MNHEY and SMNVEV (reference sequence). CDR3 nucleotide sequence: TGTGCCAGCAGTCCGCACAGGGACATAGGCTATGGCTACACCTTC. As protein: CASSPHRDIGYGYTF.

This sequence joins TRBV7-2 and TRBJ1-1; D gene ambiguous. The CDR3 sequence is 13 residues long. Trimming removed 2 bases at V and 1 base at J, with 5 bases between. The germline CDR1 and CDR2 sequences are SGHTA and FQGNSA. CDR3 residues: CASSLPENTEAFF. DNA for the CDR3: TGTGCCAGCAGCTTACCAGAGAACACTGAAGCTTTCTTT.

This chain joins TRBV7-9 and TRBJ1-1; perhaps TRBD1 as D (6 bases). Between the trimmed V and J ends, which lost 6 bases and 7 bases, there was a span of 12 bases. Germline lookup yields CDR1 SEHNR and CDR2 FQNEAQ (reference sequence). The CDR3 runs 12 residues. The DNA of the CDR3 is TGTGCCAGCAGTTCAGGGGCTCGTGAAGCTTTCTTT. As protein: CASSSGAREAFF.

The V gene is TRBV6-8, the J gene TRBJ1-6; no clear D gene. The CDR3 is 14 amino acids. The V end lost 7 bases, the J end lost 5 bases, and 12 bases lay between the germline ends. CDR1 is MNHGY and CDR2 is SAAAGT in the germline V gene. This CDR3 is CASTERPDNSPLHF. DNA of the CDR3: TGTGCCAGCACTGAGAGGCCGGATAATTCACCCCTCCACTTT.

This rearrangement joins TRBV5-1 to TRBJ2-7, with TRBD1 identical over 8 bases. Per germline, CDR1 SGHRS and CDR2 YFSETQ. The ends lost 4 bases at V and 0 bases at J; junction bases unmatched: 3. The CDR3 runs to 14 residues. The CDR3: CASSPQGGSYEQYF. CDR3 nucleotides: TGCGCCAGCAGCCCACAGGGGGGCTCCTACGAGCAGTACTTC.

The sample holds one count of this clone. V and J are TRBV7-6 and TRBJ1-2, with no clear D. Germline CDR1 and CDR2: SGHVS and FNYEAQ. The CDR3 is 14 residues long. The V gene lost 7 bases and the J gene lost 0 bases, with 12 bases spanning the gap. CDR3 bases: TGTGCCAGCACGGGTCACGGTTCTAACTATGGCTACACCTTC. Amino acids: CASTGHGSNYGYTF.